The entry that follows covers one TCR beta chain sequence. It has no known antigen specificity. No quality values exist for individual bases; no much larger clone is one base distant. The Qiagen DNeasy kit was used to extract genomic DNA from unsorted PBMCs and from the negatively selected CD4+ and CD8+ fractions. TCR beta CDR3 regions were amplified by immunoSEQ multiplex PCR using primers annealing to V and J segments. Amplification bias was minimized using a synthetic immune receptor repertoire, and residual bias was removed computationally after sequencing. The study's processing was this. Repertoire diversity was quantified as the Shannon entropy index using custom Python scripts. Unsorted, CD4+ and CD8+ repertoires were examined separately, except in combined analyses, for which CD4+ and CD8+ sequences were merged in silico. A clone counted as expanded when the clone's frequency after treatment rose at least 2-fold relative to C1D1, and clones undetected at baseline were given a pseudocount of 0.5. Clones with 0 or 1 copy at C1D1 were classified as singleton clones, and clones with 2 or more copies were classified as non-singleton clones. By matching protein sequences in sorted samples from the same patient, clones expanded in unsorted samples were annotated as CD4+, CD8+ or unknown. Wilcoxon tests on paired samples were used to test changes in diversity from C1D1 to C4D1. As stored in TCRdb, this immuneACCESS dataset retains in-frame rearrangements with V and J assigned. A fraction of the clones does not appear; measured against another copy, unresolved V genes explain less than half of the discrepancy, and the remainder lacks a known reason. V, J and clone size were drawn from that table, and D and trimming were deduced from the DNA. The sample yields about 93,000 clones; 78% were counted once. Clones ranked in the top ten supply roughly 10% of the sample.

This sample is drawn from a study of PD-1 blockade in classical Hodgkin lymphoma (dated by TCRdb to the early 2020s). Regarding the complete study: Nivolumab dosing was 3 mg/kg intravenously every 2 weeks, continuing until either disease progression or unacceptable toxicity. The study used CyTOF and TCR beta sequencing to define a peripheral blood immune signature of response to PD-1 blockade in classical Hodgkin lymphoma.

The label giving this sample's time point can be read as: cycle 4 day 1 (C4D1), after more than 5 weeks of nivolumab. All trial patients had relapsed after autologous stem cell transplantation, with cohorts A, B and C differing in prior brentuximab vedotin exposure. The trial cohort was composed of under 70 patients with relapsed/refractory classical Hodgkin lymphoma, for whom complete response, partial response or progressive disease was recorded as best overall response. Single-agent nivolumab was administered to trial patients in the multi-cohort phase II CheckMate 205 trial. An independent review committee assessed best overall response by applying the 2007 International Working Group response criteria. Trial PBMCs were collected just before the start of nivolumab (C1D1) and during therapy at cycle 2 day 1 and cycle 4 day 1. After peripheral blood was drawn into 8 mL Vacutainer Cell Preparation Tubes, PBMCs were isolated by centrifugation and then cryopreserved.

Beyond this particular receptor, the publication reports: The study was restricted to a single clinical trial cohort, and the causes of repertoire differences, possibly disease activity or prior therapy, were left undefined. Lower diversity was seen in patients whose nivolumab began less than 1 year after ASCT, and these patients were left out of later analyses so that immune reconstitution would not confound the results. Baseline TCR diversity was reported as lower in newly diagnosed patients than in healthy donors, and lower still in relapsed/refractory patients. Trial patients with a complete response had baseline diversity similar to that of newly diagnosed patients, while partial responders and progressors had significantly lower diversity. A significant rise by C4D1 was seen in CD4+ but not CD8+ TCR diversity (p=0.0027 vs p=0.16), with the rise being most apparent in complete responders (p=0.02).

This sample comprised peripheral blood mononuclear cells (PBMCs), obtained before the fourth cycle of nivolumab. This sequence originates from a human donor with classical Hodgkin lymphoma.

The nucleotide sequence reads TGTGCCAGCAGTTACTCACGGGCCTCCTACGAGCAGTACTTC. Its protein product is CASSYSRASYEQYF. In this chain, TRBV6-5 is recombined with TRBJ2-7; the D segment cannot be called with confidence. Measured from the cysteine to the phenylalanine, the CDR3 is 14 residues long. Only the CDR3 DNA is retained, 42 bases long and in frame from the first base. The junction carries 6 bases between V and J, which are trimmed by 0 bases and 0 bases respectively. The germline V gene supplies CDR1 MNHEY and CDR2 SVGAGI.